Listed below are T cell receptor beta chains from one sample, sequenced in a study of T cell changes during pregnancy in multiple sclerosis. The protocol was immunoSEQ multiplex PCR, while the TCRdb copy is restricted to in-frame clones and leaves out a portion. Of some 40,000 clones listed, 70% to 90% are singletons. The material was CD4+ T cells from peripheral blood mononuclear cells, obtained before pregnancy. The receptors were gathered from a female donor with multiple sclerosis, enrolled in a pregnancy study. CDR3s include the opening cysteine and the closing phenylalanine or tryptophan. A D gene is named only where the DNA matches it firmly. Clone size is stated in some rows and not others, as once, few, many or a class when expanded.

TRBV4-2	.	.	TRBJ1-3	CASSQYGGTGNTIYF	TGTGCCAGCAGCCAGTACGGAGGGACTGGAAACACCATATATTTT
TRBV6-1	.	.	TRBJ1-1	CASSEMGGGNTEAFF	TGTGCCAGCAGTGAAATGGGAGGCGGGAACACTGAAGCTTTCTTT
TRBV4-2	.	.	TRBJ1-5	CASSQSFVQPQHF	TGTGCCAGCAGCCAGTCCTTTGTTCAGCCCCAGCATTTT
TRBV19	.	.	TRBJ1-4	CASTPSHGGNEKLFF	TGTGCCAGTACTCCCTCCCACGGAGGTAATGAAAAACTGTTTTTT
TRBV7-2	.	.	TRBJ1-5	CASSLEYGDYQPQHF	TGTGCCAGCAGCTTAGAGTACGGGGATTACCAGCCCCAGCATTTT
TRBV7-9	.	.	TRBJ2-5	CASSSWGGLETQYF	TGTGCCAGCAGCTCATGGGGGGGCCTAGAGACCCAGTACTTC
TRBV9	.	.	TRBJ2-1	CASSVDPKSVEQFF	TGTGCCAGCAGCGTAGACCCAAAGTCAGTTGAGCAGTTCTTC
TRBV19	TRBD2	.	TRBJ2-5	CASRGTSGGPGTQYF	TGTGCCAGTAGGGGGACTAGCGGGGGGCCTGGGACCCAGTACTTC
TRBV29-1	.	.	TRBJ2-3	CSVGTATSTDTQYF	TGCAGCGTTGGGACAGCTACTAGCACAGATACGCAGTATTTT
TRBV19	.	.	TRBJ2-7	CASSVDSQQHYEQYF	TGTGCCAGTAGTGTGGACTCACAACAACACTACGAGCAGTACTTC
TRBV7-3	TRBD2	few	TRBJ2-5	CASSLRGGGEGTQYF	TGTGCCAGCAGCTTAAGAGGCGGGGGGGAAGGGACCCAGTACTTC
TRBV7-8	TRBD1	.	TRBJ1-5	CASSPQPRTGDQPQHF	TGTGCCAGCAGCCCCCAGCCAAGGACAGGGGATCAGCCCCAGCATTTT
TRBV7-3	.	.	TRBJ1-1	CASSLSENTEAFF	TGTGCCAGCAGCTTAAGCGAGAACACTGAAGCTTTCTTT
TRBV29-1	.	few	TRBJ1-3	CSVEGGFSGNTIYF	TGCAGCGTTGAAGGCGGCTTCTCTGGAAACACCATATATTTT
TRBV7-2	.	.	TRBJ1-4	CASSVTPGTQRNEKLFF	TGTGCCAGCAGCGTTACCCCGGGGACACAGAGGAATGAAAAACTGTTTTTT
TRBV14	.	.	TRBJ1-2	CASSQDFSGAGYTF	TGTGCCAGCAGCCAAGATTTCAGCGGAGCTGGCTACACCTTC
TRBV5-1	TRBD2	.	TRBJ2-1	CASSFNSGGASNEQFF	TGCGCTAGCAGCTTTAATAGCGGGGGGGCTTCCAATGAGCAGTTCTTC
TRBV10-3	.	.	TRBJ2-3	CAISAGQDTQYF	TGTGCCATCAGTGCGGGACAAGATACGCAGTATTTT
TRBV5-4	TRBD2	few	TRBJ2-5	CASSSLDSSGGQKTQYF	TGTGCCAGCAGCTCCCTTGATAGTAGCGGGGGGCAGAAGACCCAGTACTTC
TRBV7-9	.	.	TRBJ2-2	CASSPRMNTGELFF	TGTGCCAGCAGCCCCAGGATGAACACCGGGGAGCTGTTTTTT
TRBV7-2	TRBD1	once	TRBJ1-1	CASSLGRGSVEAFF	TGTGCCAGCAGCTTAGGCAGGGGGTCGGTGGAAGCTTTCTTT
TRBV28	.	.	TRBJ1-6	CASSFITGLFSPLHF	TGTGCCAGCAGTTTTATAACAGGGTTGTTCTCACCCCTCCACTTT
TRBV21-1	.	once	TRBJ1-1	CASSNRTGTEAFF	TGTGCCAGCAGCAACAGGACAGGCACTGAAGCTTTCTTT
TRBV7-2	.	few	TRBJ2-1	CASSSSTGNEQFF	TGTGCCAGCAGCTCTAGCACCGGCAATGAGCAGTTCTTC
TRBV7-9	TRBD2	.	TRBJ2-3	CASSLTSWTDTQYF	TGTGCCAGCAGCTTGACTAGCTGGACAGATACGCAGTATTTT
TRBV5-1	.	.	TRBJ1-1	CASSPGSQTNTEAFF	TGCGCCAGCAGCCCGGGAAGCCAGACGAACACTGAAGCTTTCTTT
TRBV18	.	.	TRBJ1-5	CASSLELGGQPQHF	TGTGCCAGCTCACTGGAATTGGGGGGTCAGCCCCAGCATTTT
TRBV11-3	.	.	TRBJ2-2	CASSLGNGELFF	TGTGCCAGCAGCTTAGGTAACGGGGAGCTGTTTTTT
TRBV19	TRBD1	few	TRBJ1-1	CASSTGQVYTEAFF	TGTGCCAGTAGTACGGGACAGGTTTACACTGAAGCTTTCTTT